This T cell receptor (beta chain) was sequenced during a study of cytomegalovirus exposure and HLA in healthy donors (dated by TCRdb to 2015 to 2018). The study in broad terms: An earlier analysis of several hundred of the donors reported around 280 Gb of sequence data and 117 million unique TCR beta sequences obtained from roughly 170 million T cells. About 300 gigabases of sequencing data and around 87 million unique TCR sequences were included in an early release covering several hundred HLA-typed donors. Of the 300 to 450 genotyped donors, approximately 83% fell in the genetic ancestry cluster associated with self-reported Caucasian donors. The study aimed to test whether signatures of past pathogen exposure could be identified by cataloging public T cell receptors. Using immunosequencing, the study profiled T cell repertoires from fewer than 700 subjects and related those repertoires to cytomegalovirus serostatus. Besides the first cohort of approximately 710 subjects, a separate validation cohort made up of 95 to 150 different subjects was used. The study combined high-throughput TCR immunosequencing, statistical association of individual TCRs with disease status, and machine learning to predict cytomegalovirus infection status. In a later analysis, previously published TCR beta repertoires from fewer than 750 donors were re-analyzed and high-resolution HLA genotyping was added so that TCR occurrence patterns could be studied. Rather than drawing on any new phenotypic data, the later analysis identified candidate immune exposures from TCR beta sequences and the way those sequences occurred across donors. An earlier analysis of nearly 600 of the donors applied high-throughput TCR beta sequencing to assess whether each TCR beta V gene segment acted as functional or pseudogenic. Donor age, sex, ethnicity and CMV serostatus were collected together with the repertoire data. In a later genetic analysis, genome-wide SNP genotypes for about 55% of the roughly 700 donors were used, and that subset was treated as a discovery cohort. Every repertoire in the discovery cohort had been generated on one and the same sequencing platform. Both class I and class II loci were covered by HLA typing, at four-digit resolution. Typing coverage varied by locus: roughly 620-640 donors for A, B, C, DRB1 and DQB1; roughly 500 for DQA1; more than 600 for DPA1; 400 to 480 for DPB1. A few DR-DQ haplotypes were treated as single units for association and clustering because of strong linkage in the cohort. Among 300 to 500 genotyped donors of the cohort, an average of around 240,000 unique TCR beta nucleotide sequences was sequenced per donor, of which about 19% were non-productive. The full study reports these points: A few of the identified cytomegalovirus-associated TCR beta chains were confirmed in vitro to be specific for cytomegalovirus antigens. Across donors, most TCR sequences were observed very rarely, whereas some public TCRs were present in many individuals. In a later analysis, TCR association rates were found to vary across HLA loci, with the most associated TCRs seen for DRB1 alleles and the fewest for HLA-C alleles. Correlated functional status among segregating V segments might reflect linkage disequilibrium, but an unknown experimental factor could not be ruled out. When HLA alleles, especially DR and DQ, strongly co-occurred, attributing TCR associations to individual alleles was difficult. Broadly in line with IMGT annotations, most TCR beta V segments showed up in productive rearrangements about 90% or about 30% of the time in an earlier analysis of 587 of the donors. Because HLA typing was unavailable for some donors at each locus, only the typed subset was used in association tests. The authors suggested that the approach could potentially be extended to other disease states and immunological phenotypes. CMV serostatus was the only immune exposure information available for the cohort. This cohort had only TCR beta chains sequenced, and the lack of alpha or paired-chain data limited which features could be detected. The sequencing pipeline was judged likely to have produced a cluster of highly shared sequence variants as a technical artifact. In a later analysis, most CMV-associated TCR beta chains were found to appear HLA-restricted, with HLA associations seemingly driven largely by CMV exposure. Presence/absence analyses assumed roughly uniform sequencing depth across donors, an assumption that may not hold. The study gave a list of 150 to 200 TCR beta chains associated with cytomegalovirus. In a later analysis, HLA-associated TCR beta chains showed more clonal expansion and lower generation probabilities than non-associated chains that were equally common. In a later analysis, several top co-occurrence clusters were reported to appear linked to parvovirus B19, influenza, CMV and Epstein-Barr virus. V-gene and J-gene trimming of TCR beta chains was associated with a missense DCLRE1C variant in a later genetic analysis, and the association was replicated in an independent cohort. Because the 87-base-pair reads could not distinguish some IMGT-functional V segments, including TRBV6-2 and TRBV6-3, those segments were excluded. The classifier was reported to diagnose cytomegalovirus status with high specificity and sensitivity in both the original cohort and the validation cohort. A further reported finding was that TCR beta sequences accurately predicted the HLA-A and HLA-B alleles for most subjects in the first cohort. In a later analysis, over 15,000 TCR beta sequences were associated with specific HLA alleles at a false discovery rate of 0.05. According to a later genetic analysis, donors in an Asian-associated ancestry cluster had fewer N-insertions in productive TCRs than the approximately 670-donor mean. The earlier analysis of 450 to 700 of the donors excluded 15 to 20 rarely observed V segments, including chromosome 9 orphons, because counts were too low.

On this clone itself: Its antigen is unknown. No quality values exist for individual bases; no much larger clone is one base distant.

From its cysteine to its phenylalanine, the CDR3 spans 16 amino acids. Solely the CDR3 DNA is kept, with 48 bases framed from the first base. Unmatched junction bases come to 5, with V trimmed by 4 bases and J by 0 bases. The germline V gene (reference sequence) supplies CDR1 MNHEY and CDR2 SMNVEV. The library was obtained by the immunoSEQ multiplex PCR assay. For the multiplex PCR, a mixture combining 60 forward primers for TCR Vbeta segments and 13 reverse primers for TCR Jbeta segments was used. The CDR3 region of rearranged TCR beta genes was amplified from genomic DNA with a multiplex PCR assay. On the Illumina HiSeq System, the amplified TCR beta libraries were sequenced as 87-base-pair reads. On the study's bioinformatics: A later analysis tallied tens of millions of unique TCR beta chains across the 666 repertoires, and some 10 million of those chains were shared by two or more donors. A nearest-neighbor algorithm error-corrected the raw reads and collapsed the reads into unique sequences, merging closely related sequences to remove PCR and sequencing errors. Alignment of CDR3 sequences to IMGT reference sequences was used to assign V, D and J gene segments. For a sequence to be retained, a match of at least six nucleotides to both a V gene segment and a J gene segment was required. Rearrangements were called productive when the CDR3 lacked stop codons and stayed in frame with V and J; all others were non-productive. CDR3 was defined according to IMGT convention as the region running from the second conserved V-encoded cysteine to the conserved J-encoded phenylalanine. Sequences without an unambiguous match to a single V gene segment were excluded from the earlier analysis of about 640 of the donors. In an earlier analysis of approximately 550 of the donors, V segments were called functional above 56.7% productive rearrangements and were called segregating when the between-donor standard deviation exceeded 5%. A statistical classification framework was built for diagnosing cytomegalovirus status from the catalog of TCR beta chain sequences. In a later analysis, TCR nucleotide sequences were compared against IMGT/GENE-DB human TR gene sequences so that V and J genes could be assigned. A later analysis assigned CDR3 sequences and most-parsimonious VDJ recombination scenarios with the TCRdist pipeline. In a later analysis, each TCR beta chain was defined by its CDR3 amino acid sequence together with its V-gene family, and reads without a unique V-gene family were excluded. In a later analysis, 450 to 600 highly shared, low-generation-probability nucleotide sequences were removed to address suspected cross-contamination and a sequencing artifact. In a later analysis, a clonal expansion index was calculated for each public chain from normalized within-repertoire ranks of inferred template counts. In a later analysis, generation probabilities were computed with a VDJ recombination model fitted to out-of-frame rearrangements, and the resulting probabilities were checked against IGoR. Hypergeometric tests were used in a later analysis to score TCR-TCR, TCR-HLA and TCR-CMV co-occurrence, with a repertoire-size bias correction applied to the TCR pairs. False discovery rates were estimated in a later analysis by permuting HLA or CMV assignments 20 times. In a later analysis, co-occurring TCRs were grouped using DBSCAN, with TCRdist sequence similarity added in when clustering inside HLA-allele-positive subsets. For co-occurrence clustering, repertoires with fewer than 30,000 or more than 120,000 public chains were excluded, along with about five repertoires with anomalous nucleotide sharing. TCRdb mirrors the immuneACCESS table, restricted to in-frame sequences. Some clones are absent from its copies; in checked studies, under half trace to an unresolved V gene, and the reason for the others is unknown. V and J calls and clone size are as listed in that table; D and trimming were resolved from the DNA. In all, the sample holds about 130,000 clones, and over 70% of those were seen once. The top ten clones comprise around 2% of the sample.

The cohort was made up of approximately 700 healthy bone marrow donors. At the time of sampling, every cohort member was nominally healthy, though immune exposures that went unrecorded were likely present. The donor tested CMV seronegative, placing the donor among the 350 or so seronegative members of the cohort. A peripheral blood sample was provided by each donor, and peripheral blood mononuclear cells were used for TCR beta sequencing. The Qiagen DNeasy Blood Extraction Kit was used to extract genomic DNA from the blood cell samples. The sequence was collected from a woman in her forties in good health and CMV-seronegative. The chain joins TRBV27 to TRBJ2-7, with 11 middle bases fitting TRBD2. Sequencing was performed on PBMCs. The CDR3 has the sequence CASSSGTSGISYEQYF. In nucleotides, the sequence is TGTGCCAGCAGTTCCGGGACTAGCGGAATCTCCTACGAGCAGTACTTC.